This T cell receptor (beta chain) was sequenced during a study of identical twins. Germline CDR1 reads DFQATT; CDR2 reads SNEGSKA (reference sequence). Trimming cost V 5 bases and J 9 bases; bases outside gene matches: 14. CDR3 length equals 15 residues. This clonotype was recorded a few times. What it recognizes is unknown. Study results and caveats: Models underestimated out-of-frame TCR alpha sharing in monozygotic twins.

One entry per CDR3 protein, called by TCRdb with MiXCR from the 5' RACE reads. The data contain about 260,000 distinct CDR3 sequences, 5.5% to 8% of them singletons. This same sample was also taken into another study, of yellow fever vaccine responses in identical twins.

The clonotype originates from a woman aged 18-29 years in good health. The rearrangement joins TRBV20-1 to TRBJ2-1; 9 positions match TRBD1. Sample: memory (CD45RO+) T cells sorted from blood. CDR3 loop: CSAPDRGGRVTEQFF. CDR3 DNA: TGCAGTGCTCCAGACAGGGGGGGACGAGTGACTGAGCAGTTCTTC.